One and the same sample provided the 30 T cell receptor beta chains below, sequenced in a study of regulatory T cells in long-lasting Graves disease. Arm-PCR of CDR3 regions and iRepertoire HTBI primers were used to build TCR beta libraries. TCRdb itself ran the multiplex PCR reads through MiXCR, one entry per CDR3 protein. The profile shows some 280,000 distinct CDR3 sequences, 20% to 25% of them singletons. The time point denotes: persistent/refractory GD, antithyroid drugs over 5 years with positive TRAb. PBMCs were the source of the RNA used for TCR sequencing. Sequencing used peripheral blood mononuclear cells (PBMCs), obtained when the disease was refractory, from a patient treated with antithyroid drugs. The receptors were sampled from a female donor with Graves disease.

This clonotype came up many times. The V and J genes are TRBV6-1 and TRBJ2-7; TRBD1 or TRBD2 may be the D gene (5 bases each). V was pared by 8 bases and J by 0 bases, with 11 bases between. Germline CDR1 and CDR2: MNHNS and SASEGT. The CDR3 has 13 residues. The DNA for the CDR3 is TGTGCCAGCGGGACGGACAACTCCTACGAGCAGTACTTC. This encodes CASGTDNSYEQYF.

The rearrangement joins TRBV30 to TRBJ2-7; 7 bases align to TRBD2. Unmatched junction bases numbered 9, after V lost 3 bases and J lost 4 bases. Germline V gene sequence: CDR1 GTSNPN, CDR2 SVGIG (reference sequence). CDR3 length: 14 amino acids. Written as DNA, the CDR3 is TGTGCCTGGAGCCCCGCTGGCGGGAGTTACGAGCAGTACTTC. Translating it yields CAWSPAGGSYEQYF.

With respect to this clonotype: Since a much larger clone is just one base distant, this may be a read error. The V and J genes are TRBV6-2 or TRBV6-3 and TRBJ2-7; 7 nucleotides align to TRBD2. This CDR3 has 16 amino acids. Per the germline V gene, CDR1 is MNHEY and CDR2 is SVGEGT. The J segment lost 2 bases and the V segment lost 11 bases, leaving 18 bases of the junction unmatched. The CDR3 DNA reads TGTGCCGGCTCCTTGGGGACTAACGGGAACCCCTACGAGCAGTACTTC. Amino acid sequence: CAGSLGTNGNPYEQYF.

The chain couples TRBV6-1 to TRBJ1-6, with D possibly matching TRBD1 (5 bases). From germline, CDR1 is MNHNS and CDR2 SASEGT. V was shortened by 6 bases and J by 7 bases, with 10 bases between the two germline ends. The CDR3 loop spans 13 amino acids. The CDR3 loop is CASRRDLNSPLHF. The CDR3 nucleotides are TGTGCCAGCAGAAGGGACTTAAATTCACCCCTCCACTTT.

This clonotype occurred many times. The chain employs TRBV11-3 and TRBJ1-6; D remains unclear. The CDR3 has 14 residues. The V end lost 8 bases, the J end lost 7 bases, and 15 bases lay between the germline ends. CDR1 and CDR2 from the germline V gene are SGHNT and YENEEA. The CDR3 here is CASLPSEPNSPLHF. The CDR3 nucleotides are TGTGCCAGCCTTCCGTCGGAACCGAATTCACCCCTCCACTTT.

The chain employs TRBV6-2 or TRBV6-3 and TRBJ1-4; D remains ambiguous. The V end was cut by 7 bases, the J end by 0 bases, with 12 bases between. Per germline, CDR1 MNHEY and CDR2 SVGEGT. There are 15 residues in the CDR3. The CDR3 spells CASIDPTATNEKLFF. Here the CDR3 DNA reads TGTGCCAGCATTGATCCGACGGCAACTAATGAAAAACTGTTTTTT.

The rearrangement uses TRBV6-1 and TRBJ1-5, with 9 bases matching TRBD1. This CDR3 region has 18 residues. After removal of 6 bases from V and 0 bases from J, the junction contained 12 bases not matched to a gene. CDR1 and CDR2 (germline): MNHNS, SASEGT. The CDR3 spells CASSNYRGLAYSNQPQHF. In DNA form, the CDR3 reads TGTGCCAGCAGCAACTACAGGGGGCTGGCGTATAGCAATCAGCCCCAGCATTTT.

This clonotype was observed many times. This CDR3 is CASSIGIEQYF. DNA of the CDR3: TGTGCCAGTAGTATTGGGATCGAGCAGTACTTC. The chain combines TRBV19 with TRBJ2-7; D remains unclear. The CDR3 extends over 11 amino acids. Germline V gene sequence: CDR1 LNHDA, CDR2 SQIVND (reference sequence). V gave up 3 bases and J gave up 6 bases, with 6 bases separating them.

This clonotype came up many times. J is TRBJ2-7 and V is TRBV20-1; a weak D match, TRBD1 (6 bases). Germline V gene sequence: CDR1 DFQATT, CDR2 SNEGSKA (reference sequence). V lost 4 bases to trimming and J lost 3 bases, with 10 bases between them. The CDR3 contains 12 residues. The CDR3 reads CSATRDNYEQYF. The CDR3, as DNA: TGCAGTGCTACCAGGGACAACTACGAGCAGTACTTC.

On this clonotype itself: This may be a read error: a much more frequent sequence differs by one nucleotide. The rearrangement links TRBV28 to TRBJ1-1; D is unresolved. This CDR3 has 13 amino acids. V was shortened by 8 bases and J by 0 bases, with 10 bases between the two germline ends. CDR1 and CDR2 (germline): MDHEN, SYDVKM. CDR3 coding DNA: TGTGCCAGCGGTATGGCGGTGAACACTGAAGCTTTCTTT. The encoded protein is CASGMAVNTEAFF.

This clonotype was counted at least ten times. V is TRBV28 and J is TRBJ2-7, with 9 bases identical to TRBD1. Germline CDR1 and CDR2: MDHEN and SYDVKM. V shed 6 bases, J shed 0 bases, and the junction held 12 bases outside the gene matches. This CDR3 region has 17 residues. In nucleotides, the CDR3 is TGTGCCAGCAGCCCTCCCGGGACAGGGCTGCTCTCCTACGAGCAGTACTTC. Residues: CASSPPGTGLLSYEQYF.

Written as DNA, the CDR3 is TGTGCCAGTAGTATACGACTCACCCCGGGGGGCTACACCTTC. Encoded protein: CASSIRLTPGGYTF. This rearrangement joins TRBV19 to TRBJ1-2; D unresolved. Germline CDR1 is LNHDA and CDR2 is SQIVND (reference sequence). The V end was cut by 2 bases, the J end by 8 bases, with 15 bases between. This CDR3 has 14 residues.

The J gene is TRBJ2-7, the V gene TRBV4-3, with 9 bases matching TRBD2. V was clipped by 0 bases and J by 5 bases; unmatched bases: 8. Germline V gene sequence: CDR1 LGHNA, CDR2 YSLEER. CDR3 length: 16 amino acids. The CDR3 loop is CASSQDTWAGGNEQYF. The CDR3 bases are TGCGCCAGCAGCCAAGATACTTGGGCGGGAGGGAACGAGCAGTACTTC.

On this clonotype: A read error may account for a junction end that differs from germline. The CDR3, as DNA: TGTGCCGGCAGGACTTTACAGGGTTCCAATGAGCAGTTCTTC. It specifies CAGRTLQGSNEQFF. J is TRBJ2-1 and V is TRBV6-1; TRBD1 is a possible D gene (6 bases). CDR1 is MNHNS and CDR2 is SASEGT in the germline V gene. The CDR3 spans 14 residues.

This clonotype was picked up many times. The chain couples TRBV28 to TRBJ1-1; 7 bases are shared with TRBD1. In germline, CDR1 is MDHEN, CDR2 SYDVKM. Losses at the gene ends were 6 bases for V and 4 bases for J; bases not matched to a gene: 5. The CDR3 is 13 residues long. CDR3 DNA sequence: TGTGCCAGCAGCTCACAGGGGATCACTGAAGCTTTCTTT. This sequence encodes CASSSQGITEAFF. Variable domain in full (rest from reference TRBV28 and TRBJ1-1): DVKVTQSSRYLVKRTGEKVFLECVQDMDHENMFWYRQDPGLGLRLIYFSYDVKMKEKGDIPEGYSVSREKKERFSLILESASTNQTSMYLCASSSQGITEAFFGQGTRLTVV.

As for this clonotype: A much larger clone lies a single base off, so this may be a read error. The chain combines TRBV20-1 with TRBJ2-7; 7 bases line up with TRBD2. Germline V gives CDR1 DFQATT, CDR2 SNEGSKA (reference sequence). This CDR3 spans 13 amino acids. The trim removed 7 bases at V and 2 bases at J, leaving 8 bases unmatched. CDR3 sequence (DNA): TGCAGTGTCTTGCGGGAGAGCGCCTACGAGCAGTACTTC. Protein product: CSVLRESAYEQYF.

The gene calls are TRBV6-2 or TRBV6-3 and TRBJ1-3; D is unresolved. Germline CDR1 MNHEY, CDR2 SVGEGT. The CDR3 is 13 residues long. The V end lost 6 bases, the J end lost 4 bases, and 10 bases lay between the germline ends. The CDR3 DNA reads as TGTGCCAGCAGATTCGAGGCGGGAAACACCATATATTTT. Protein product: CASRFEAGNTIYF.

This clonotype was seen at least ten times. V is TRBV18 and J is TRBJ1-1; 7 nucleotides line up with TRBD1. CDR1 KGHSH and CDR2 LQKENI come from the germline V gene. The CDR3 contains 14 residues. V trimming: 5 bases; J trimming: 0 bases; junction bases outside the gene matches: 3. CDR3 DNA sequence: TGTGCCAGCTCAATTGACAGGGTGAACACTGAAGCTTTCTTT. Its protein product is CASSIDRVNTEAFF.

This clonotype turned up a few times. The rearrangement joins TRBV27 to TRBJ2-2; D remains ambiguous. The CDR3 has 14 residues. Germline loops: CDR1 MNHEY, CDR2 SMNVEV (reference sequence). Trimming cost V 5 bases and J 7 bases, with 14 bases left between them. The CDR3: CASSPPPSGGELFF. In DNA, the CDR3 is TGTGCCAGCAGTCCACCGCCAAGTGGCGGGGAGCTGTTTTTT.

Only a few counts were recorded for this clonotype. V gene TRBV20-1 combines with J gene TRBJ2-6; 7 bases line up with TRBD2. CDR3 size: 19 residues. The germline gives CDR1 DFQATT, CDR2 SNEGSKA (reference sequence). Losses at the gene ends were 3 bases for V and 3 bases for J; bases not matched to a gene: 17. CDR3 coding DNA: TGCAGTGCTAGCACACTCCTAGCGGAGATATCTCATGGGGCCAACGTCCTGACTTTC. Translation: CSASTLLAEISHGANVLTF.

The CDR3 here is CASKEDPGSAYEQYF. CDR3 sequence (DNA): TGTGCCAGCAAGGAGGATCCCGGGTCGGCCTACGAGCAGTACTTC. The V call is TRBV27, the J call TRBJ2-7; D perhaps matches TRBD2 (5 bases). The germline V gene encodes CDR1 MNHEY and CDR2 SMNVEV (reference sequence). CDR3 length: 15 amino acids. V lost 7 bases, J lost 2 bases, and 18 bases lay in between.

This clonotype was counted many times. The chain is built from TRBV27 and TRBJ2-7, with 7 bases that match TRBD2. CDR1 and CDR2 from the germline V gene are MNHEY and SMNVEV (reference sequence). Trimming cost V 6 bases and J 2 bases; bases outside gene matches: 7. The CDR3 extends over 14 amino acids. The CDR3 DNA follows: TGTGCCAGCAGCCAGGGAGGGTCTGCCTACGAGCAGTACTTC. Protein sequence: CASSQGGSAYEQYF.

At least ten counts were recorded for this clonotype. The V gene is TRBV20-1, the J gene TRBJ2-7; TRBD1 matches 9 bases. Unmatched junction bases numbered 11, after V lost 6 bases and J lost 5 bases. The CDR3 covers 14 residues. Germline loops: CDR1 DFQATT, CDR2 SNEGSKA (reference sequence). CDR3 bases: TGCAGTGCCCCCTGGGGGACAGGGCTGAACGAGCAGTACTTC. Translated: CSAPWGTGLNEQYF.

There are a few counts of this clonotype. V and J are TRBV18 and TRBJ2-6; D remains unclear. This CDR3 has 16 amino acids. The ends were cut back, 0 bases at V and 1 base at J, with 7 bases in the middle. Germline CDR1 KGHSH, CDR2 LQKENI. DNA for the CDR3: TGTGCCAGCTCACCACCAGGCGGTTCTGGGGCCAACGTCCTGACTTTC. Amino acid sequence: CASSPPGGSGANVLTF. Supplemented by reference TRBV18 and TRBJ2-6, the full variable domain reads NAGVMQNPRHLVRRRGQEARLRCSPMKGHSHVYWYRQLPEEGLKFMVYLQKENIIDESGMPKERFSAEFPKEGPSILRIQQVVRGDSAAYFCASSPPGGSGANVLTFGAGSRLTVL.

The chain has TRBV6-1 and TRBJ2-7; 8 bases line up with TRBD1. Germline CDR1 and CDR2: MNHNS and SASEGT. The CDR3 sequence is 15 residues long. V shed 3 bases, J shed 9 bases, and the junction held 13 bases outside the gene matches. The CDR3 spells CASSETGVINDAQYF. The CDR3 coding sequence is TGTGCCAGCAGTGAGACAGGGGTCATTAACGATGCGCAGTACTTC.

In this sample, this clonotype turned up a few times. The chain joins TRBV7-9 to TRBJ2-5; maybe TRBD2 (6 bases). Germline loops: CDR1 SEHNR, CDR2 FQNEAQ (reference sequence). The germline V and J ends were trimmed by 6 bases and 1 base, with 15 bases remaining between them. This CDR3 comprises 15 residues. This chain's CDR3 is CASSIGPGLQETQYF. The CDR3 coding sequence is TGTGCCAGCAGTATTGGACCGGGACTCCAAGAGACCCAGTACTTC.

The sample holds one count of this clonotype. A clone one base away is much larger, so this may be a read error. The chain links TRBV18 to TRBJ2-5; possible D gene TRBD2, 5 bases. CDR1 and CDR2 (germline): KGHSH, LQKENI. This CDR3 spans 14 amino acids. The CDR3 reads CANSPQDSGETQYF. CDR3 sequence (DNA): TGTGCCAACTCACCCCAAGACTCGGGGGAGACCCAGTACTTC.

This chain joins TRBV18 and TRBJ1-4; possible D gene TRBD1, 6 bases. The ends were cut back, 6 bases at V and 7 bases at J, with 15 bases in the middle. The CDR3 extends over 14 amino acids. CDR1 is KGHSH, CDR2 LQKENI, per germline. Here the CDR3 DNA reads TGTGCCAGCTCCTATGGACAGCCGGGTGAAAAACTGTTTTTT. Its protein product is CASSYGQPGEKLFF.

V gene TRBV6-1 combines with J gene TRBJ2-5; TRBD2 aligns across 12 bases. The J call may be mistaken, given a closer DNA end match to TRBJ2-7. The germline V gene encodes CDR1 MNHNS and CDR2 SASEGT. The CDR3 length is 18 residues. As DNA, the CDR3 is TGTGCCAGCAGTATTGCGATCCGGCTAGCGGGAGGGCGTTACGAGCAGTACTTC. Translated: CASSIAIRLAGGRYEQYF.

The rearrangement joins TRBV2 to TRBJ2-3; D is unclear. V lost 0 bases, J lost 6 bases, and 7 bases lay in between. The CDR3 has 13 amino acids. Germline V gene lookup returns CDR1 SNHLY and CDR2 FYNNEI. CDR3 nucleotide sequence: TGTGCCAGCAGTGAAGCGGCTTTGGATACGCAGTATTTT. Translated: CASSEAALDTQYF. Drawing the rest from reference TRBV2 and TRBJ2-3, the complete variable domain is EPEVTQTPSHQVTQMGQEVILRCVPISNHLYFYWYRQILGQKVEFLVSFYNNEISEKSEIFDDQFSVERPDGSNFTLKIRSTKLEDSAMYFCASSEAALDTQYFGPGTRLTVL.